This T cell receptor (beta chain) was identified during a study of T cells in Graves' hyperthyroidism and ophthalmopathy. Study-level findings and limits: Through a model of 13 V-J features, ophthalmopathy was separated from stable hyperthyroidism. The model foresaw ophthalmopathy a median about 6.1 months prior to onset.

The V and J ends lost 6 bases and 7 bases, in that order; junction bases with no gene match: 12. The CDR3 length is 18 residues. In germline, CDR1 is SNHLY, CDR2 FYNNEI. Patients were excluded because of uncontrolled infection, other autoimmune disease, pregnancy or lactation. As regards this clonotype: As yet, its antigen is unknown.

Amplification of TCR beta CDR3 regions was performed using RNA transcripts as template. First-round RT-PCR of the TCR CDR3 relied on the HTBI primer set. TCRdb ran MiXCR on the multiplex PCR reads and lists one entry per CDR3 protein. Among more than 550,000 distinct CDR3 sequences listed, less than 45% were seen once. The chain employs TRBV2 and TRBJ2-2; TRBD2 aligns across 15 bases. Source material: peripheral blood or thyroid tissue (not recorded which). The sequence came from an adult man with Graves' disease, either hyperthyroidism or ophthalmopathy (not recorded which). CDR3 in amino acids: CASSVTGTSGRNGGELFF. For the CDR3, the DNA is TGTGCCAGCAGCGTAACGGGGACTAGCGGGAGGAATGGCGGGGAGCTGTTTTTT.